This T cell receptor beta chain was identified during a study of blood T cell repertoires in COVID-19. Overall study: Whether acute or convalescent, the COVID-19 samples came from the United States, Italy and Spain. T cells, B-cell-depleted T cells, or PBMCs provided the cDNA or gDNA that served as material.

This clone was seen more than once but under ten times. In the original processing: It was from reference gene primer amplification that nucleated cell counts were estimated. TCRdb's copy holds only in-frame clones and misses some; the assay was immunoSEQ multiplex PCR. The D gene and trimming were derived from the DNA, and the V and J assignments and clone size from that table. The sample contains tens of thousands of clones, more than 75% of which appear only once. The germline CDR1 and CDR2 sequences are SGHTA and FQGTGA. The V end was cut by 0 bases, the J end by 8 bases, with 8 bases between. The CDR3 is made up of 13 amino acids.

The chain joins TRBV7-3 to TRBJ2-1; tentatively, D is TRBD2 (5 bases). This sequence was found in a man between 65 and 79 years old with acute or convalescent COVID-19. Input material: peripheral blood. DNA of the CDR3: TGTGCCAGCAGCTTAACGAGGGATCATGAGCAGTTCTTC. Residues: CASSLTRDHEQFF. The full variable domain, with the rest looked up from reference TRBV7-3 and TRBJ2-1, is GAGVSQTPSNKVTEKGKYVELRCDPISGHTALYWYRQSLGQGPEFLIYFQGTGAADDSGLPNDRFFAVRPEGSVSTLKIQRTERGDSAVYLCASSLTRDHEQFFGPGTRLTVL.